This passage covers 13 T cell receptor beta chains from one sample sequenced in a study of blood T cell repertoires in COVID-19. Using immunoSEQ multiplex PCR, the repertoire was profiled, and TCRdb retains in-frame clones only, with some absent. The data contain 55,000 to 90,000 clones, roughly 80% of them singletons. The sequencing input was peripheral blood. Receptors were obtained from a woman between 55 and 75 years old with acute or convalescent COVID-19.

This chain connects TRBV3-1 (or the pseudogene TRBV3-2) to TRBJ1-1; D not certain. The ends were cut back, 0 bases at V and 4 bases at J, with 6 bases in the middle. The V gene's germline CDR1 is LGHDT and CDR2 YNNKEL (reference sequence). The CDR3 runs 13 residues. CDR3 in amino acids: CASSQDRGTEAFF. The CDR3 DNA sequence: TGTGCCAGCAGCCAAGATCGAGGCACTGAAGCTTTCTTT.

J is TRBJ1-3 and V is TRBV29-1; D is undetermined. Germline assignment: CDR1 SQVTM and CDR2 ANQGSEA. CDR3 length: 10 residues. Trimming cost V 3 bases and J 10 bases, with 7 bases left between them. CDR3 coding DNA: TGCAGCGTTGAGGAGGGAACCATATATTTT. It translates to CSVEEGTIYF.

The genes are TRBV5-5 and TRBJ1-6; TRBD1 aligns across 8 bases. This CDR3 has 14 residues. J gave up 10 bases and V 1 base, and 4 bases lay outside the gene matches. The germline V gene encodes CDR1 SGHKS and CDR2 YYEKEE (reference sequence). The CDR3 sequence is CASSLQDRVSPLHF. The CDR3 DNA reads TGTGCCAGCAGCTTGCAGGACAGGGTATCACCCCTCCACTTT.

The J gene is TRBJ2-4, the V gene TRBV4-2; a weak D match, TRBD2 (6 bases). Germline assignment: CDR1 LGHNA and CDR2 YNFKEQ. Trimming pared 0 bases from V and 5 bases from J, leaving 11 bases between. The CDR3 totals 15 residues. The CDR3 region is CASSQERRLENIQYF. As DNA, the CDR3 is TGTGCCAGCAGCCAAGAAAGGAGACTAGAAAACATTCAGTACTTC.

J is TRBJ2-7 and V is TRBV6-2 or TRBV6-3, with TRBD2 identical over 12 bases. In germline, CDR1 is MNHEY, CDR2 SVGEGT. V trimming: 3 bases; J trimming: 4 bases; junction bases outside the gene matches: 7. The CDR3 has 16 amino acids. CDR3 region: CASSYFPSGGEYEQYF. The CDR3 DNA follows: TGTGCCAGCAGTTATTTTCCTAGCGGGGGGGAGTACGAGCAGTACTTC.

The J gene is TRBJ1-5, the V gene TRBV27; 7 bases agree with TRBD1. V lost 2 bases to trimming and J lost 5 bases; unmatched junction nucleotides: 3. The germline V gene has CDR1 MNHEY and CDR2 SMNVEV (reference sequence). This CDR3 contains 14 residues. As DNA, the CDR3 is TGTGCCAGCAGTTTACGTCAGGGGGATCAGCCCCAGCATTTT. Its translation is CASSLRQGDQPQHF.

This clone occurred a few times. This chain connects TRBV5-1 to TRBJ1-1, with D unclear. The CDR3 totals 13 residues. The germline V gene has CDR1 SGHRS and CDR2 YFSETQ. The V end was cut by 0 bases, the J end by 1 base, with 4 bases between. CDR3 in amino acids: CASSLVSNTEAFF. In nucleotides, the CDR3 is TGCGCCAGCAGCTTGGTCTCGAACACTGAAGCTTTCTTT.

The rearrangement joins TRBV6-2 or TRBV6-3 to TRBJ1-2; TRBD1 is a possible D gene (6 bases). Germline V CDR1 and CDR2: MNHEY, SVGEGT. The CDR3 covers 15 residues. The ends were cut back, 4 bases at V and 0 bases at J, with 12 bases in the middle. CDR3 in amino acids: CASSSIQGANYGYTF. In DNA, the CDR3 is TGTGCCAGCAGTTCCATACAGGGCGCTAACTATGGCTACACCTTC.

The chain recombines TRBV5-4 with TRBJ1-4, with D uncertain. Trimming took off 4 bases at V and 7 bases at J, with 17 bases between the two ends. The CDR3 is made up of 15 amino acids. Germline assignment: CDR1 SGHNT and CDR2 YYREEE (reference sequence). CDR3: CASSPSNNVGEKLFF. The CDR3 DNA follows: TGTGCCAGCAGCCCCTCGAACAATGTTGGTGAAAAACTGTTTTTT.

The chain has TRBV5-1 and TRBJ1-2; D may be TRBD1 (6 bases). CDR1 is SGHRS and CDR2 is YFSETQ in the germline V gene. V was clipped by 4 bases and J by 4 bases, with 17 bases between them. This CDR3 spans 15 amino acids. The CDR3 spells CASSRSGDGFYGYTF. Written as DNA, the CDR3 is TGCGCCAGCAGCAGATCAGGGGATGGCTTCTATGGCTACACCTTC.

The chain uses TRBV5-1 and TRBJ1-5, with a tentative D call TRBD1 (5 bases). This CDR3 spans 15 amino acids. Trimming removed 5 bases from V and 8 bases from J, with 20 bases in between. The germline gives CDR1 SGHRS, CDR2 YFSETQ. The CDR3 sequence: CASRIGAGSFEPQHF. The CDR3 DNA follows: TGCGCCAGCAGAATTGGTGCAGGGTCTTTTGAGCCCCAGCATTTT.

The chain is built from TRBV7-9 and TRBJ2-6, with 10 positions matching TRBD1. The CDR3 sequence is 16 residues long. CDR1 SEHNR and CDR2 FQNEAQ come from the germline V gene (reference sequence). With 7 bases clipped from V and 3 bases from J, the junction kept 6 bases outside the gene matches. Here the CDR3 reads CASTTGTGVGANVLTF. CDR3 sequence (DNA): TGTGCCAGCACAACCGGGACAGGGGTTGGGGCCAACGTCCTGACTTTC. The full variable domain, rest sourced from reference TRBV7-9 and TRBJ2-6, is DTGVSQNPRHKITKRGQNVTFRCDPISEHNRLYWYRQTLGQGPEFLTYFQNEAQLEKSRLLSDRFSAERPKGSFSTLEIQRTEQGDSAMYLCASTTGTGVGANVLTFGAGSRLTVL.

Of note for this clone: The same CDR3 is also encoded by other DNA sequences in this sample. The chain uses TRBV5-1 and TRBJ1-1; tentatively, D is TRBD1 (6 bases). The CDR3 runs to 16 residues. Germline V CDR1 and CDR2: SGHRS, YFSETQ. Trimming pared 3 bases from V and 1 base from J, leaving 16 bases between. Here the CDR3 DNA reads TGCGCCAGCAGCTCACGAACTACAGGGTCGAACACTGAAGCTTTCTTT. Translating gives CASSSRTTGSNTEAFF. The variable domain in full, completed from reference TRBV5-1 and TRBJ1-1, reads KAGVTQTPRYLIKTRGQQVTLSCSPISGHRSVSWYQQTPGQGLQFLFEYFSETQRNKGNFPGRFSGRQFSNSRSEMNVSTLELGDSALYLCASSSRTTGSNTEAFFGQGTRLTVV.